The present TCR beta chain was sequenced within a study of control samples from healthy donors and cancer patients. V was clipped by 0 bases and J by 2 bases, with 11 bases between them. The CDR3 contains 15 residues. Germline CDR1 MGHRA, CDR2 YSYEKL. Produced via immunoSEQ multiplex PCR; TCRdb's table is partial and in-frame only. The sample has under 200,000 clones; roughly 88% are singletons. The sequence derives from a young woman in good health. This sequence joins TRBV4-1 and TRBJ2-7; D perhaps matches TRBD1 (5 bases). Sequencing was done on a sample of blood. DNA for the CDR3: TGCGCCAGCAGCCAAGACCCCCAGGGCCCCTACGAGCAGTACTTC. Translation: CASSQDPQGPYEQYF.